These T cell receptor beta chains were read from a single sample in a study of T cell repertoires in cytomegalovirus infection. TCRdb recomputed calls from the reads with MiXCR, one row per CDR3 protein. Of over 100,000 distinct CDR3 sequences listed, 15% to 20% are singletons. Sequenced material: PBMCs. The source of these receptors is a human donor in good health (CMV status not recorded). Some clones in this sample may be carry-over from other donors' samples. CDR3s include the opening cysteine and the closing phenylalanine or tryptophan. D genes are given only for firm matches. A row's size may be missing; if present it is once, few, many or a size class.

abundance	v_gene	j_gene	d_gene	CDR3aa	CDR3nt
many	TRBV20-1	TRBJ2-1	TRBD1	CSARGGTVGYNEQFF	TGCAGTGCTAGAGGGGGGACAGTCGGCTACAATGAGCAGTTCTTC
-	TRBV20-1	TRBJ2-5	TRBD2	CSARRPTAGGMYQETQYF	TGCAGTGCTAGACGCCCCACTGCGGGGGGCATGTACCAAGAGACCCAGTACTTC
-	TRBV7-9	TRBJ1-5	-	CATGETNSNQPQHF	TGTGCCACCGGGGAGACGAATAGCAATCAGCCCCAGCATTTT
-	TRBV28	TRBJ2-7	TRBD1	CASSPGQGEPYEQYF	TGTGCCAGCAGTCCGGGACAGGGGGAGCCCTATGAGCAGTACTTC
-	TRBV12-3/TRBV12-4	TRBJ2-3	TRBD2	CASRAGGAEDTQYF	TGTGCCAGCAGAGCGGGGGGGGCAGAGGATACGCAGTATTTT
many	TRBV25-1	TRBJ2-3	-	CASTGGLFSTDTQYF	TGTGCCAGTACCGGCGGGTTGTTTAGCACAGATACGCAGTATTTT
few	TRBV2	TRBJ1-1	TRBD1	CASSLTGQGKGDTEAFF	TGTGCCAGCAGCCTAACAGGACAGGGGAAAGGGGACACTGAAGCTTTCTTT
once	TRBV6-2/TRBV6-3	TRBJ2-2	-	CACSYSHGLNTGELFF	TGTGCCTGCAGTTACTCGCACGGGCTAAACACCGGGGAGCTGTTTTTT
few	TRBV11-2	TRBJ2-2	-	CASSLLAGPNTGELFF	TGTGCCAGCAGCTTATTGGCCGGGCCAAACACCGGGGAGCTGTTTTTT
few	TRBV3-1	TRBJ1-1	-	CASSPYGRPNTEAFF	TGTGCCAGCAGCCCCTATGGGCGGCCGAACACTGAAGCTTTCTTT
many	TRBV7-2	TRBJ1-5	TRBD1	CASSPRAGGDQPQHF	TGTGCCAGCAGCCCCCGCGCAGGGGGCGATCAGCCCCAGCATTTT
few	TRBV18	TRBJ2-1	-	CASSQGVEQFF	TGTGCCAGCTCTCAAGGGGTTGAGCAGTTCTTC
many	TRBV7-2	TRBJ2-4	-	CASSLVPGVQYF	TGTGCCAGCAGCTTAGTTCCGGGGGTTCAGTACTTC
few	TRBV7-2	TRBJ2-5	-	CASTLQETQYF	TGTGCCAGCACCCTCCAAGAGACCCAGTACTTC
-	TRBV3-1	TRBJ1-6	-	CASSGGGTSYNSPLHF	TGTGCCAGCAGCGGGGGCGGAACCTCCTATAATTCACCCCTCCACTTT
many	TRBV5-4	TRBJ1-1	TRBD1	CASSYHLQGANTEAFF	TGTGCCAGCAGCTACCACCTACAGGGGGCGAACACTGAAGCTTTCTTT
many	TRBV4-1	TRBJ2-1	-	CASSQHLYNEQFF	TGCGCCAGCAGCCAACACCTCTACAATGAGCAGTTCTTC
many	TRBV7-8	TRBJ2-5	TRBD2	CASSLWRGGPQETQYF	TGTGCCAGCAGCTTATGGCGGGGGGGCCCCCAAGAGACCCAGTACTTC
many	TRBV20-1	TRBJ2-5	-	CSASGETQYF	TGCAGTGCTAGCGGGGAGACCCAGTACTTC
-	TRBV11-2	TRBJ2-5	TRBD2	CASSSLAGSPPGTQYF	TGTGCCAGCAGCTCTTTAGCGGGGTCCCCTCCCGGGACCCAGTACTTC
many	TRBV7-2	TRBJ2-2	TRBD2	CASSSHSGGATGELFF	TGTGCCAGCAGCTCGCATAGCGGGGGGGCGACCGGGGAGCTGTTTTTT
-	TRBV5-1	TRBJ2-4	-	CASSSMEGNIQYF	TGCGCCAGCAGCTCGATGGAGGGAAACATTCAGTACTTC
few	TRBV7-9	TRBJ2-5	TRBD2	CASSKGLAETQYF	TGTGCCAGCAGCAAGGGACTAGCGGAGACCCAGTACTTC
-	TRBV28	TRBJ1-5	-	CASSQRYGGREPLHF	TGTGCCAGCAGCCAAAGGTACGGGGGACGGGAGCCCCTGCATTTT
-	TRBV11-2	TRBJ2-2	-	CASSFPWTGVLFF	TGTGCCAGCAGCTTCCCCTGGACCGGGGTGCTGTTTTTT